These 14 T cell receptor beta chains were sequenced from one sample in a study of blood T cell repertoires in COVID-19. TCRdb's table, derived via immunoSEQ multiplex PCR, lists solely in-frame clones and lacks some. The sample has some 320,000 clones, 90% to 95% seen once; the top ten hold approximately 4.1%. The sample taken for sequencing was PBMCs or T cells enriched from blood (not recorded which). The source is a woman under 40 who had been exposed to COVID-19.

This chain links TRBV6-5 with TRBJ1-5; D may be TRBD1 (5 bases). Germline assignment: CDR1 MNHEY and CDR2 SVGAGI. The CDR3 length is 14 residues. Trimming took 8 bases from V and 3 from J, leaving 14 bases between them. The CDR3 region has the DNA TGTGCCAGCGGAGACAGACTTCTCAATCAGCCCCAGCATTTT. It codes for CASGDRLLNQPQHF.

The CDR3 sequence: CASGPLLRGRRNTEAFF. The CDR3 coding sequence is TGTGCCAGCGGGCCTCTCCTCAGGGGGCGTAGGAACACTGAAGCTTTCTTT. This sequence joins TRBV27 and TRBJ1-1; 8 bases line up with TRBD1. Trimming removed 8 bases from V and 1 base from J; junction bases left unmatched: 15. Looked up from germline, CDR1 is MNHEY and CDR2 is SMNVEV (reference sequence). The CDR3 loop spans 17 amino acids.

This clone was observed a handful of times. The chain uses TRBV6-1 and TRBJ2-5; D perhaps matches TRBD1 (5 bases). From germline, CDR1 is MNHNS and CDR2 SASEGT. The CDR3 has 14 residues. The V end was cut by 2 bases, the J end by 5 bases, with 12 bases between. CDR3 sequence: CASSEQGRAETQYF. CDR3 bases: TGTGCCAGCAGTGAACAGGGCAGGGCTGAGACCCAGTACTTC.

This chain links TRBV10-1 with TRBJ2-5; TRBD1 matches at 7 bases. The V and J ends lost 10 bases and 5 bases, in that order; junction bases with no gene match: 19. The CDR3 runs to 16 residues. Germline V gene sequence: CDR1 WNHNN, CDR2 SYGVQD (reference sequence). CDR3 sequence reads: CATQPPWTGRGETQYF. In DNA form, the CDR3 reads TGCGCCACCCAGCCCCCCTGGACAGGCAGGGGGGAGACCCAGTACTTC.

V is TRBV9 and J is TRBJ1-3, with D possibly TRBD1 on 5 matching bases. The V end was cut by 5 bases, the J end by 8 bases, with 14 bases between. Germline assignment: CDR1 SGDLS and CDR2 YYNGEE. The CDR3 is 13 amino acids. The CDR3 nucleotides are TGTGCCAGCAGTGAGGGACTAGGGGACACCATATATTTT. Translating it yields CASSEGLGDTIYF.

This clone turned up a few times. The chain recombines TRBV27 with TRBJ1-5, with TRBD1 as a possible D gene (6 bases). V was cut by 6 bases and J by 1 base, with 16 bases left in between. This CDR3 has 16 residues. Germline V lookup: CDR1 MNHEY, CDR2 SMNVEV (reference sequence). The CDR3 sequence: CASRKQGTGSNQPQHF. The CDR3 DNA sequence: TGTGCCAGCAGGAAACAGGGAACGGGGAGCAATCAGCCCCAGCATTTT.

The V call is TRBV29-1, the J call TRBJ1-1; no clear D gene. V gave up 7 bases and J gave up 0 bases, with 3 bases separating them. Germline V gene data show CDR1 as SQVTM and CDR2 as ANQGSEA. This CDR3 is built from 10 residues. In DNA form, the CDR3 reads TGCAGCGCCGTGAACACTGAAGCTTTCTTT. It encodes CSAVNTEAFF.

The chain couples TRBV5-1 to TRBJ2-1, with 9 bases fitting TRBD2. Germline CDR1 reads SGHRS; CDR2 reads YFSETQ. J was trimmed by 8 bases and V by 3 bases; bases with no gene match: 9. This CDR3 comprises 15 residues. The CDR3 sequence: CASSSGLANGDEQFF. The CDR3 DNA reads as TGCGCCAGCAGCTCAGGACTAGCGAATGGCGATGAGCAGTTCTTC.

The chain uses TRBV6-5 and TRBJ1-1; TRBD1 matches 11 bases. Trimming at V came to 4 bases and at J to 5 bases, leaving 6 bases not matched to a gene. CDR1 is MNHEY and CDR2 is SVGAGI in the germline V gene. This CDR3 comprises 15 residues. The CDR3 sequence: CASSFWTGGFTEAFF. The CDR3 region has the DNA TGTGCCAGCAGTTTCTGGACAGGGGGCTTTACTGAAGCTTTCTTT.

The chain is built from TRBV25-1 and TRBJ1-1; perhaps TRBD1 as D (5 bases). This CDR3 spans 15 amino acids. V was clipped by 5 bases and J by 4 bases, with 17 bases between them. Germline CDR1 and CDR2: MGHDK and SYGVNS. The CDR3 nucleotides read TGTGCCAGCAGTTTGGCGGGGGGTCGTGGCACTGAAGCTTTCTTT. It specifies CASSLAGGRGTEAFF.

This chain uses TRBV4-1 with TRBJ1-3, with D perhaps TRBD1 (5 bases). The germline V gene encodes CDR1 MGHRA and CDR2 YSYEKL. This CDR3 is 15 amino acids long. The germline V and J ends were trimmed by 1 base and 4 bases, with 11 bases remaining between them. The CDR3 nucleotides are TGCGCCAGCAGCCAAGGTCGGGGGAGGGGAAACACCATATATTTT. As protein: CASSQGRGRGNTIYF.

The rearrangement joins TRBV7-9 to TRBJ1-2, with a weak D call TRBD1 (5 bases). Germline CDR1 and CDR2: SEHNR and FQNEAQ (reference sequence). The CDR3 length is 13 residues. The V gene lost 6 bases and the J gene lost 5 bases, with 13 bases spanning the gap. CDR3 nucleotides: TGTGCCAGCAGTTCCGGGGGGGTATATGGCTACACCTTC. Amino acid sequence: CASSSGGVYGYTF.

The chain employs TRBV3-1 (or the pseudogene TRBV3-2) and TRBJ1-4; perhaps TRBD1 as D (5 bases). Germline values: CDR1 LGHDT, CDR2 YNNKEL (reference sequence). The length of the CDR3 is 13 residues. V was pared by 0 bases and J by 13 bases, with 12 bases between. In nucleotides, the CDR3 is TGTGCCAGCAGCCAAGATCCGTTGGGGGGACTGTTTTTT. This translates into CASSQDPLGGLFF.

The gene calls are TRBV10-3 and TRBJ2-7, with TRBD1 matching over 9 bases. Germline assignment: CDR1 ENHRY and CDR2 SYGVKD. The CDR3 is 11 amino acids. The trim removed 10 bases at V and 4 bases at J, leaving 2 bases unmatched. The CDR3 loop reads CATGQGYEQYF. CDR3 nucleotide sequence: TGTGCCACGGGACAGGGTTACGAGCAGTACTTC.